This T cell receptor (beta chain) derives from a study of cytomegalovirus exposure and HLA in healthy donors. Germline CDR1 reads MNHEY; CDR2 reads SVGAGI. This CDR3 contains 14 residues. Worth noting for this clone: Its target is not known. One end of the junction varies from germline; a read error may be responsible.

The PCR contained 60 Vbeta and 13 Jbeta primers. The protocol was immunoSEQ multiplex PCR, while the TCRdb copy is restricted to in-frame clones and leaves out a portion. The sample has some 150,000 clones, under 80% seen once. Study findings and constraints: There was a cluster of highly shared sequence variants that was likely a sequencing artifact. Presence/absence comparisons presumed near-even sequencing depth among donors. In a later analysis, the majority of CMV-associated beta chains seemingly showed HLA restriction.

The sample comprised PBMCs. The chain has TRBV6-5 and TRBJ1-6, with TRBD1 identical over 9 bases. The sequence was obtained from a man aged 25-40 years in good health and CMV-seronegative. CDR3 region: CASSYGQGISPLNF. CDR3 DNA: TGTGCCAGCAGTTACGGACAGGGGATATCACCCCTCAACTTT.